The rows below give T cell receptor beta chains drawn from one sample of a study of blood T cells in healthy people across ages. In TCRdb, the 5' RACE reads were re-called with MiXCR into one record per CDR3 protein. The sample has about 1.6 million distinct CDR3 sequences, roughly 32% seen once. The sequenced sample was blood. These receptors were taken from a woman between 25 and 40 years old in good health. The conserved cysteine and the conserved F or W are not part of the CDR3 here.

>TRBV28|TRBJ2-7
AGSPRLAGSDEQY
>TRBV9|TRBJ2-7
ASSEGGGGYEQY
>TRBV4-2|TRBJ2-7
ASSQDKGSRYEQY
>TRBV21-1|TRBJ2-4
ASADGLAKNIQY
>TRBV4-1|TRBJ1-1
ASSQGHRNTEAF
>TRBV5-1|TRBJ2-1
ASSLASGSRTPNEQF
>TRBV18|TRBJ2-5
ASSPISLLTALPRQGDYQETQY
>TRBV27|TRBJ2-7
ASSVQGESYEQY
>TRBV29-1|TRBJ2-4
SVALAKNIQY
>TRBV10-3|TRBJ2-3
AISGESRSQPADTQY
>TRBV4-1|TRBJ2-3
AGSQGLAVSTDTQY
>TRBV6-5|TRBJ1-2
ANSYSEGYYGYT
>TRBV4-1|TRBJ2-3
ASSQVVTGAGTQY
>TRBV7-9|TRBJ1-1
ASSPGGGGHTEAF
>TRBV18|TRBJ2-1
ASSYDRQSYNEQF
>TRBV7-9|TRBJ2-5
ASNNGGAGHEQY
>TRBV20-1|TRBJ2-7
SARASLGEQY
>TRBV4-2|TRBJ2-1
ASSQVPANEQF
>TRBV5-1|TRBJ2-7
ASSLQPGTSGYEQY
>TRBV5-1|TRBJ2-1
ASGLGSGTGVYYNEQF
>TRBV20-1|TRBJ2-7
SARDRYSYEQY
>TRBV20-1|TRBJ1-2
SARTRRELPYSYT
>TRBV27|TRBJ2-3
ASSPYLAGTDLTDTQY
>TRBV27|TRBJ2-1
ASSRPGTLRNEQF
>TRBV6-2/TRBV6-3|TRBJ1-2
ASSSATGTTYGYT
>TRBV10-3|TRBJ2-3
AISESPGGDTQY
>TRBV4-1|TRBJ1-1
ASSHPGQGKTEAF
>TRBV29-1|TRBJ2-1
SVENKQFSGTYNEQF
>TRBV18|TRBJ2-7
ASSPRSLAVSYEQY
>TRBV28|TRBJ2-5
ASSSGDGQETQY
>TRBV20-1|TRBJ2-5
SARVAIQETQY
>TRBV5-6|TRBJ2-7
ASSLGVGAYEQY
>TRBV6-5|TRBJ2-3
ASSYSSLREGADTQY
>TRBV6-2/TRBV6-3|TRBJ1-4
ASSLTGMNEKLF
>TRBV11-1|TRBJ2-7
ASTAMDRPYEQY
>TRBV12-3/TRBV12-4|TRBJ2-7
ASSAAEVPTYEQY
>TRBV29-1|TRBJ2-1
SVDPPGPANEQF
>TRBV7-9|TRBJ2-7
ASSLTGASDEQY
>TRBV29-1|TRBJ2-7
SAKGTLYEQY
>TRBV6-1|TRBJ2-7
ASRQGWNYEQY
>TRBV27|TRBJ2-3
ASSLGTSGRRDTQY
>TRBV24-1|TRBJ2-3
ATSDFGQGGNTQY